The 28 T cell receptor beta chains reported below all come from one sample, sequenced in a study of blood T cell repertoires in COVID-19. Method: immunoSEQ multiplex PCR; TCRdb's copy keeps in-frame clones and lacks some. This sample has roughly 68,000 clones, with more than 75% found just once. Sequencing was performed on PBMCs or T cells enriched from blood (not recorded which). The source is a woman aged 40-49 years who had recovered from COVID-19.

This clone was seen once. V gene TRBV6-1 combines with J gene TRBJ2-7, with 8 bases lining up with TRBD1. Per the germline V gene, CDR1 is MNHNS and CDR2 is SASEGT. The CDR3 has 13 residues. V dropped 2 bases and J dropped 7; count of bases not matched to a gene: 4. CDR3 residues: CASSETGGQEQYF. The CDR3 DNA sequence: TGTGCCAGCAGTGAAACAGGGGGGCAAGAGCAGTACTTC.

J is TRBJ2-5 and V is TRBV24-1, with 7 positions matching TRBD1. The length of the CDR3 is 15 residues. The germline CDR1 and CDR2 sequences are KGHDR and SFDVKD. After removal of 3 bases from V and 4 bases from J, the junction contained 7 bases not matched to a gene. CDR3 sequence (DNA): TGTGCCACCAGTGATGCCGGGACAGCCCCAGAGACCCAGTACTTC. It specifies CATSDAGTAPETQYF.

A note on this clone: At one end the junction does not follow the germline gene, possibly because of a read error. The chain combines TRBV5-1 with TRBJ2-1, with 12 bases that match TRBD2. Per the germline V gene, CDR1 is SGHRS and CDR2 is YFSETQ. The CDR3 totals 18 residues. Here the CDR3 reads CASRLASGGVSSYNEQFF. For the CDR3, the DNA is TGCGCCAGCAGATTGGCTAGCGGGGGGGTTAGCTCCTACAATGAGCAGTTCTTC.

The CDR3 DNA reads as TGTGCCAGTGTCGGGACTACTACCGGGGACTACGAGCAGTACTTC. This codes for CASVGTTTGDYEQYF. This sequence joins TRBV19 and TRBJ2-7, with 7 bases fitting TRBD2. In germline, CDR1 is LNHDA, CDR2 SQIVND (reference sequence). The CDR3 extends over 15 amino acids. The ends lost 8 bases at V and 3 bases at J; junction bases unmatched: 13.

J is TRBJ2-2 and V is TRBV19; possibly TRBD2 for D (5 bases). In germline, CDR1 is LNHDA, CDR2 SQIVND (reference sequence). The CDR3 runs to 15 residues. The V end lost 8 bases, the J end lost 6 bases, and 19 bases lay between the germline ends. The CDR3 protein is CASRIQPAGAGELFF. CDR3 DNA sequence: TGTGCCAGTCGAATCCAGCCCGCGGGTGCCGGGGAGCTGTTTTTT.

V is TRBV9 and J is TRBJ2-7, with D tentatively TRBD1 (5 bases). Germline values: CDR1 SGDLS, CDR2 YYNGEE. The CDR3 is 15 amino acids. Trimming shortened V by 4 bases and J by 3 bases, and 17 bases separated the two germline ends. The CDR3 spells CASSLSTATHYEQYF. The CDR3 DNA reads TGTGCCAGCAGCCTTTCGACAGCGACCCACTACGAGCAGTACTTC.

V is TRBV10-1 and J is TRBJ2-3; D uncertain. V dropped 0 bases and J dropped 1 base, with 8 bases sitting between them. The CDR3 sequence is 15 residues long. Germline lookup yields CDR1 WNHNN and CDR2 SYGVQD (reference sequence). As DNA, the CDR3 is TGCGCCAGCAGTGAGTCCCAGGCTGGCACAGATACGCAGTATTTT. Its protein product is CASSESQAGTDTQYF.

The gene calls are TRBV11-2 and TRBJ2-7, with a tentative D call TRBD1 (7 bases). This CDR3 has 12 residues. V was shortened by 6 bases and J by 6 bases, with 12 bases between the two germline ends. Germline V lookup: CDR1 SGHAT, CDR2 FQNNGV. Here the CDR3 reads CASSRQGGEQYF. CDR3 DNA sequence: TGTGCCAGCAGTCGACAGGGAGGCGAGCAGTACTTC.

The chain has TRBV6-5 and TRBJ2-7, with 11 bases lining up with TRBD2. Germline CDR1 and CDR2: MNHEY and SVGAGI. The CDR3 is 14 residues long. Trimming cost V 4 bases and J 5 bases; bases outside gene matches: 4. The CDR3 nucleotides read TGTGCCAGCAGTTTAGCGGGGGGGCCCCACGAGCAGTACTTC. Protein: CASSLAGGPHEQYF.

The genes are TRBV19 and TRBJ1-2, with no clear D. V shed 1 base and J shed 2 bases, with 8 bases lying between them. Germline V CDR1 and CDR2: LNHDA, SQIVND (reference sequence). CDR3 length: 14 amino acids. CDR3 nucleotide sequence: TGTGCCAGTAGTATAGGGTCGGGAAACTATGGCTACACCTTC. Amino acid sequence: CASSIGSGNYGYTF.

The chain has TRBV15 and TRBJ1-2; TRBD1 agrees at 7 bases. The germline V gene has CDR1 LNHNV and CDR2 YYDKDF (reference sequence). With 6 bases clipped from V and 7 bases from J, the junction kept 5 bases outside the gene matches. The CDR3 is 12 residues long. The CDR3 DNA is TGTGCCACCAGAAAGGGGGCAAGTGGCTACACCTTC. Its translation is CATRKGASGYTF.

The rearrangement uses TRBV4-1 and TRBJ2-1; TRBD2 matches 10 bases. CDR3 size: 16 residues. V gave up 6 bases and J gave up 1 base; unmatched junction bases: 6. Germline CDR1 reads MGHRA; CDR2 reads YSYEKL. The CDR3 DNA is TGCGCCAGCAGAGGCAGCGGGGGGGTATCCTACAATGAGCAGTTCTTC. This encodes CASRGSGGVSYNEQFF.

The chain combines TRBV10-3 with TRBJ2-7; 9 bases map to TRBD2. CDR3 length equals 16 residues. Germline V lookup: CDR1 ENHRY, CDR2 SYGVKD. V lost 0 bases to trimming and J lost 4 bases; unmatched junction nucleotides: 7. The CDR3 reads CAISESGSGGPYEQYF. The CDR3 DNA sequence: TGTGCCATCAGTGAGTCGGGTAGCGGGGGACCGTACGAGCAGTACTTC.

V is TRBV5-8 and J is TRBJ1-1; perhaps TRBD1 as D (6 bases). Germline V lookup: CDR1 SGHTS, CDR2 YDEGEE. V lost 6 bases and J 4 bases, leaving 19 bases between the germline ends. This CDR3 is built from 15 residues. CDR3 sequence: CASKPTPRRGTEAFF. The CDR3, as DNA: TGTGCCAGCAAGCCAACCCCCCGCAGGGGCACTGAAGCTTTCTTT.

CDR3 sequence reads: CASSADTYNEQFF. The CDR3 DNA sequence: TGTGCCAGCAGCGCCGACACCTACAATGAGCAGTTCTTC. This chain joins TRBV6-4 and TRBJ2-1, with D hard to call. CDR1 and CDR2 (germline): MRHNA, SNTAGT. The CDR3 is 13 amino acids. With 6 bases removed from V and 2 bases from J, the gap between germline ends came to 8 bases.

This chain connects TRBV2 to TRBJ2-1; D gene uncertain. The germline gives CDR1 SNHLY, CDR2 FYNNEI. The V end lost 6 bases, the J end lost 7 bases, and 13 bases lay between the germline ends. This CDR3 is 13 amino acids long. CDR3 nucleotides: TGTGCCAGCAGCGGCGAACGGGTGAATGAGCAGTTCTTC. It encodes CASSGERVNEQFF. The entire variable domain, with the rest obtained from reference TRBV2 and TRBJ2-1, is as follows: EPEVTQTPSHQVTQMGQEVILRCVPISNHLYFYWYRQILGQKVEFLVSFYNNEISEKSEIFDDQFSVERPDGSNFTLKIRSTKLEDSAMYFCASSGERVNEQFFGPGTRLTVL.

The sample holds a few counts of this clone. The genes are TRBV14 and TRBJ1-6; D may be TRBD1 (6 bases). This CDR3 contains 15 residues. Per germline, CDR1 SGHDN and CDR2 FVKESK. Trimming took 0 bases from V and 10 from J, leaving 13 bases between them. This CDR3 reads CASSQDPRGSSPLHF. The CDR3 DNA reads TGTGCCAGCAGCCAAGATCCCAGGGGATCATCACCCCTCCACTTT.

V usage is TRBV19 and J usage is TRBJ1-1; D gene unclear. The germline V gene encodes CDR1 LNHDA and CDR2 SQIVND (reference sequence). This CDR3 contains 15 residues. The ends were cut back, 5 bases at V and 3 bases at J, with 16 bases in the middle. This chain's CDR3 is CASSFALRDDTEAFF. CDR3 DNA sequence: TGTGCCAGTAGTTTCGCCTTAAGAGATGACACTGAAGCTTTCTTT.

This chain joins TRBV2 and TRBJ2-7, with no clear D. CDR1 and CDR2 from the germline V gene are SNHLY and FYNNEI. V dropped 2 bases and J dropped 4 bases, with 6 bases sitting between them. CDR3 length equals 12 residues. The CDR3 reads CASSETRYEQYF. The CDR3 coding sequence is TGTGCCAGCAGTGAAACGCGGTACGAGCAGTACTTC.

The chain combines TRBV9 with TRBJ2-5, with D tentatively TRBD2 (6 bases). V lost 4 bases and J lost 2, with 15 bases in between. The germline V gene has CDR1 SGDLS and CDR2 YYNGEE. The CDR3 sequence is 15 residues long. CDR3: CASSPGIAAQETQYF. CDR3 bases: TGTGCCAGCAGCCCCGGGATAGCGGCGCAAGAGACCCAGTACTTC.

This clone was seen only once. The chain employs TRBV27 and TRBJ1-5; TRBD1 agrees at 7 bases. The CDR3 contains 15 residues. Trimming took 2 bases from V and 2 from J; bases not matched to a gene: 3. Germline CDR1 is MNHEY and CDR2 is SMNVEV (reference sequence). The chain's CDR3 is CASSLNGQGNQPQHF. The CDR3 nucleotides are TGTGCCAGCAGTTTAAACGGACAGGGCAATCAGCCCCAGCATTTT.

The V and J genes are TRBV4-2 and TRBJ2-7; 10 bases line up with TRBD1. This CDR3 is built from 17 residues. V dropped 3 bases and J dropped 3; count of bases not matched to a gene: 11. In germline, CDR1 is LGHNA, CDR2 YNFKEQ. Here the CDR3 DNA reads TGTGCCAGCAGCCATCTGTTCCGGGACAGGGGATACTACGAGCAGTACTTC. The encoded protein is CASSHLFRDRGYYEQYF.

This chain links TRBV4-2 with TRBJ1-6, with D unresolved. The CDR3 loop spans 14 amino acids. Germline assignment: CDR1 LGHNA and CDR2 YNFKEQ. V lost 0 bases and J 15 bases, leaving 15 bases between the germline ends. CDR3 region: CASSQDDVPRFLHF. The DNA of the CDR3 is TGTGCCAGCAGCCAAGATGACGTCCCCAGGTTCCTCCACTTT.

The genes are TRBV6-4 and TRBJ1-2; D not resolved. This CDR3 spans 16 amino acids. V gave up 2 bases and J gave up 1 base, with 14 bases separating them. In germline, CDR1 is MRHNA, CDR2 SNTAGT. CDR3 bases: TGTGCCAGCAGTGACACAGCAGCCGCATTTAACTATGGCTACACCTTC. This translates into CASSDTAAAFNYGYTF.

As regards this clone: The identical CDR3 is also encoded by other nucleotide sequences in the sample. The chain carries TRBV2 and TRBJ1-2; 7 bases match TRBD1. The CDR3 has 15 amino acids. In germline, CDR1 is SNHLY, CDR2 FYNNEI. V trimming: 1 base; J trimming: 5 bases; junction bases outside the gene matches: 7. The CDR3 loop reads CASSEGGTALYGYTF. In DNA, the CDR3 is TGTGCCAGCAGTGAAGGTGGGACAGCTTTGTATGGCTACACCTTC.

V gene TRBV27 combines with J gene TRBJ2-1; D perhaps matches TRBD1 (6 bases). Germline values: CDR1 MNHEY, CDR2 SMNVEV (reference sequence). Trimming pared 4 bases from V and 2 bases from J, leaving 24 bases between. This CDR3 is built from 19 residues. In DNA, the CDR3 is TGTGCCAGCAGTTCCATACTGCCAGGGGCGACTTTTGCCTACAATGAGCAGTTCTTC. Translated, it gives CASSSILPGATFAYNEQFF.

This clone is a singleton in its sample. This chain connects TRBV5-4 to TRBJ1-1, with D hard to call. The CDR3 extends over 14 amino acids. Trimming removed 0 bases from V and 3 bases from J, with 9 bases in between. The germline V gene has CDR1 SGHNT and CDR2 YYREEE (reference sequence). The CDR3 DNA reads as TGTGCCAGCAGCTTGGAGGCAGGATACACTGAAGCTTTCTTT. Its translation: CASSLEAGYTEAFF.

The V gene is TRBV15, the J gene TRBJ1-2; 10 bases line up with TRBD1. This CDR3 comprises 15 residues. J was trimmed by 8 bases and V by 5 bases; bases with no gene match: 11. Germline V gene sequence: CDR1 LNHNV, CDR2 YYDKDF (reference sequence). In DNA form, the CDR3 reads TGTGCCACCAGCTCCACGGACAGGGGGTTTAGGGGCTACACCTTC. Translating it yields CATSSTDRGFRGYTF.